This is a list of T cell receptor beta chains from one sample in a study of response to subunit inactivated influenza vaccine. TCRdb itself ran the RT-PCR reads through MiXCR, one entry per CDR3 protein. The sample lists about 150,000 distinct CDR3 sequences, around 10% occurring once. Material: CD8+ T cells sorted from PBMCs, obtained around 25 months after vaccination. The receptors here all came from a man in his fifties or sixties who received an inactivated influenza vaccine. Each CDR3 is given with its conserved first and last residue. The order of the fields is D gene, clone size, J gene, V gene, CDR3 protein, CDR3 DNA. A D gene is named only where the DNA matches it firmly. Clone size is shown for a subset of rows, as once, few, many or a class of expanded clone.

TRBD2	NA	TRBJ2-1	TRBV7-6	CASSPSHTSGRNEQFF	TGTGCCAGCAGCCCTAGTCATACTAGCGGTCGGAATGAGCAGTTCTTC
NA	NA	TRBJ2-7	TRBV4-3	CASSQGRSYEQYF	TGCGCCAGCAGCCAAGGTCGTTCCTACGAGCAGTACTTC
NA	many	TRBJ2-7	TRBV11-2	CASSFRYEQYF	TGTGCCAGCAGCTTTAGGTACGAGCAGTACTTC
NA	many	TRBJ2-3	TRBV20-1	CSARTEGGPNTDTQYF	TGCAGTGCTAGAACCGAGGGGGGACCAAACACAGATACGCAGTATTTT
TRBD2	NA	TRBJ2-2	TRBV9	CASSTSGRAGGELFF	TGTGCCAGCAGCACTAGCGGGAGGGCCGGCGGGGAGCTGTTTTTT
NA	few	TRBJ2-1	TRBV24-1	CATSDWAGRNEQFF	TGTGCCACCAGTGATTGGGCAGGGAGAAATGAGCAGTTCTTC
TRBD1	NA	TRBJ1-2	TRBV7-8	CASSLALGQGIYGYTF	TGTGCCAGCAGCTTAGCGCTGGGACAGGGGATCTATGGCTACACCTTC
TRBD1	few	TRBJ2-1	TRBV29-1	CSVAGTGFDNEQFF	TGCAGCGTCGCCGGGACAGGGTTCGACAATGAGCAGTTCTTC
TRBD2	few	TRBJ2-3	TRBV7-6	CASSPLLAGGPNTQYF	TGTGCCAGCAGCCCGCTCCTAGCGGGAGGGCCGAATACGCAGTATTTT
NA	many	TRBJ2-7	TRBV4-3	CASSQETGASYEQYF	TGCGCCAGCAGCCAAGAAACAGGAGCTTCCTACGAGCAGTACTTC
TRBD2	NA	TRBJ2-7	TRBV20-1	CSARDRSGTNSYEQYF	TGCAGTGCTAGAGATCGTTCTGGGACTAACTCCTACGAGCAGTACTTC
TRBD1	NA	TRBJ1-5	TRBV27	CASSLSGTGHQPQHF	TGTGCCAGCAGTTTATCCGGGACAGGCCATCAGCCCCAGCATTTT
NA	NA	TRBJ2-6	TRBV3-1	CASSQDIGTGANVLTF	TGTGCCAGCAGCCAAGATATTGGGACTGGGGCCAACGTCCTGACTTTC
NA	few	TRBJ2-5	TRBV20-1	CSARRTELQETQYF	TGCAGTGCTAGAAGGACAGAACTCCAAGAGACCCAGTACTTC
NA	few	TRBJ2-5	TRBV6-2/TRBV6-3	CASGAFWGETQYF	TGTGCCAGCGGGGCATTCTGGGGAGAGACCCAGTACTTC
NA	few	TRBJ2-1	TRBV7-2	CASSLVRDLGYNEQFF	TGTGCCAGCAGCTTAGTCCGGGATTTAGGTTACAATGAGCAGTTCTTC
NA	NA	TRBJ2-7	TRBV28	CASSLFSGLIYEQYF	TGTGCCAGCAGTTTATTTTCAGGACTAATTTACGAGCAGTACTTC
NA	many	TRBJ2-1	TRBV12-3/TRBV12-4	CASSSHPNEQFF	TGTGCCAGCAGTTCCCACCCCAATGAGCAGTTCTTC
TRBD1	NA	TRBJ2-7	TRBV5-1	CASSLRDRAYEQYF	TGCGCCAGCAGCTTGAGGGACAGGGCCTACGAGCAGTACTTC
NA	NA	TRBJ1-2	TRBV12-3/TRBV12-4	CAGGKLGTLGGYTF	TGTGCCGGCGGGAAGTTGGGAACCCTGGGGGGCTACACCTTC
TRBD1	NA	TRBJ2-7	TRBV3-1	CASSQGRQGRDEQYF	TGTGCCAGCAGCCAAGGTCGACAGGGAAGGGATGAGCAGTACTTC
NA	many	TRBJ2-7	TRBV7-8	CASSLVTSFQSSYEQYF	TGTGCCAGCAGCTTAGTTACTAGTTTCCAGAGCTCCTACGAGCAGTACTTC
NA	NA	TRBJ2-7	TRBV6-2/TRBV6-3	CASSPTDIYEQYF	TGTGCCAGCAGCCCTACAGATATCTACGAGCAGTACTTC
TRBD2	many	TRBJ2-7	TRBV16	CASSQYVSGSSYEQYF	TGTGCCAGCAGCCAATATGTTAGCGGGAGCAGCTACGAGCAGTACTTC
TRBD2	few	TRBJ2-7	TRBV15	CATSRDGGDRYEQYF	TGTGCCACCAGCAGAGATGGGGGGGATAGGTACGAGCAGTACTTC
NA	few	TRBJ1-1	TRBV5-1	CASSLHWGESTEAFF	TGCGCCAGCAGCTTGCACTGGGGGGAGAGCACTGAAGCTTTCTTT
TRBD1	few	TRBJ2-3	TRBV11-2	CASSIGGSTDTQYF	TGTGCCAGCAGCATAGGGGGCTCGACAGATACGCAGTATTTT
NA	few	TRBJ1-5	TRBV28	CASSLLLGLNQPQHF	TGTGCCAGCAGTTTGTTACTGGGGCTAAATCAGCCCCAGCATTTT
TRBD2	few	TRBJ2-1	TRBV29-1	CSVGGLAGENEQFF	TGCAGCGTTGGGGGTCTAGCGGGAGAGAATGAGCAGTTCTTC
NA	many	TRBJ2-7	TRBV19	CASSGDSSYEQYF	TGTGCCAGTAGTGGAGATTCCTCCTACGAGCAGTACTTC
TRBD2	NA	TRBJ2-1	TRBV7-9	CASSSGGFSYNEQFF	TGTGCCAGCAGCTCCGGGGGGTTCTCCTACAATGAGCAGTTCTTC
NA	once	TRBJ2-7	TRBV5-6	CASSFPQQKEQYF	TGTGCCAGCAGCTTCCCTCAGCAAAAGGAGCAGTACTTC
NA	NA	TRBJ2-5	TRBV7-9	CASSGNQETQYF	TGTGCCAGCAGCGGGAACCAAGAGACCCAGTACTTC
NA	NA	TRBJ2-3	TRBV6-1	CASRNSGGWDTDTQYF	TGTGCCAGCAGGAATTCTGGGGGTTGGGACACAGATACGCAGTATTTT
NA	few	TRBJ2-7	TRBV6-5	CASSSQGSYEQYF	TGTGCCAGCAGTTCCCAGGGCTCCTACGAGCAGTACTTC
NA	NA	TRBJ2-7	TRBV28	CASSFGGDSYEQYF	TGTGCCAGCAGTTTCGGTGGTGACTCCTACGAGCAGTACTTC
NA	few	TRBJ2-1	TRBV29-1	CSVTGTTRTPAGNEQFF	TGCAGCGTCACCGGGACCACTCGTACTCCTGCGGGAAATGAGCAGTTCTTC
TRBD2	few	TRBJ2-1	TRBV7-9	CASSWPSGRKWYNEQFF	TGTGCCAGCAGCTGGCCTAGCGGGAGAAAGTGGTACAATGAGCAGTTCTTC
TRBD1	NA	TRBJ1-1	TRBV28	CASSSDRGRVNTEAFF	TGTGCCAGCAGTTCGGACAGGGGGCGCGTCAACACTGAAGCTTTCTTT
NA	many	TRBJ2-6	TRBV9	CASTTGGDSSGANVLTF	TGTGCCAGCACCACCGGGGGGGACAGCTCTGGGGCCAACGTCCTGACTTTC